This T cell receptor (beta chain) was documented in a study of blood T cell repertoires in COVID-19. Study as a whole: There were acute and convalescent COVID-19 samples, and they came from the United States, Italy and Spain.

This CDR3 comprises 15 residues. Sequenced by immunoSEQ multiplex PCR; TCRdb stores in-frame clones only, minus some. The data show approximately 240,000 clones, roughly 91% seen once. Those enrolled in Seattle joined during active infection and were followed longitudinally afterward. The gene calls are TRBV21-1 and TRBJ1-6. TRBV21-1 is deemed a pseudogene. The sample taken for sequencing was peripheral blood. The TCR was taken from a man younger than 40 with COVID-19, enrolled during active disease. This chain's CDR3 is CASRITGSVNSPLHF. CDR3 nucleotide sequence: TGTGCCAGCAGGATAACGGGGAGTGTGAATTCACCCCTCCACTTT.